This T cell receptor beta chain is from a study of shared clonotypes between healthy human individuals. Study-wide background: The study drew on a couple of women and a few men aged 18 to 49 as donors. Plates per donor: three CD4 naive, three CD4 memory, two CD8 naive, one CD8 memory. General study findings and limits: Specimens sampled were limited to blood, with tissue repertoires likely differing.

The data were produced by immunoSEQ multiplex PCR, yet TCRdb's version contains in-frame clones alone and is incomplete. The table records about 800,000 clones, about 97% of them present only once. With 6 bases clipped from V and 5 bases from J, the junction kept 12 bases outside the gene matches. This CDR3 has 15 amino acids. Germline CDR1 MNHEY, CDR2 SVGAGI. Terminally differentiated effector memory CD45RA+ cells were excluded by CCR7 positive selection of CD45RO-negative cells. On this clone: Its antigen is currently unknown.

The chain links TRBV6-5 to TRBJ1-2; TRBD1 matches at 7 bases. The receptor was isolated from a man younger than 40 in good health. Material: naive CD8+ T cells sorted from blood. The CDR3, as DNA: TGTGCCAGCAGGCCACGACAGGGATGGTCGTATGGCTACACCTTC. The encoded protein is CASRPRQGWSYGYTF.